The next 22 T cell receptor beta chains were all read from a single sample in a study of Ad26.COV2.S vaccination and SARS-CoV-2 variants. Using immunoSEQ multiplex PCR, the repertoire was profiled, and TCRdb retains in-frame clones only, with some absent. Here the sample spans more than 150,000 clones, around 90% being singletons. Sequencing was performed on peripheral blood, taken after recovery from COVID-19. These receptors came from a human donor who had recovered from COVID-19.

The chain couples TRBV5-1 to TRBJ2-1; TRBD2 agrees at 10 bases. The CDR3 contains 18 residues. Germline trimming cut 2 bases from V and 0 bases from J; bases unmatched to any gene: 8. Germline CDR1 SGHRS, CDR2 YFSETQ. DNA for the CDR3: TGCGCCAGCAGCTTATGGCTAGCGGGAGACCCCTCCTACAATGAGCAGTTCTTC. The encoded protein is CASSLWLAGDPSYNEQFF.

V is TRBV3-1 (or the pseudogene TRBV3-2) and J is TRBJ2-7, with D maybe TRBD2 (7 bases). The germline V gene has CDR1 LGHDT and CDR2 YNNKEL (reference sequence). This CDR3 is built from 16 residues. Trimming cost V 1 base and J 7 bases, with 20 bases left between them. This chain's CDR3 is CASSQVGGQSPVEQYF. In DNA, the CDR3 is TGTGCCAGCAGCCAAGTGGGGGGGCAATCCCCTGTTGAGCAGTACTTC.

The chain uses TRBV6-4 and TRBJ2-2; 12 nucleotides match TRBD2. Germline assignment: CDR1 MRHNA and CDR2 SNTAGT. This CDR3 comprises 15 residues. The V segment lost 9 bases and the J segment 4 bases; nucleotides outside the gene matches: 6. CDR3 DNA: TGTGCCAGTTCATTGACTAGCGGGGGCACCGGGGAGCTGTTTTTT. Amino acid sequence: CASSLTSGGTGELFF.

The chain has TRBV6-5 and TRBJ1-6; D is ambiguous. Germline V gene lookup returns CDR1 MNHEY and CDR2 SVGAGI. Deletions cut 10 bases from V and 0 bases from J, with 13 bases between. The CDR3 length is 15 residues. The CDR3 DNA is TGTGCCACCCAGCCCGGGAGCTCCTATAATTCACCCCTCCACTTT. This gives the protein CATQPGSSYNSPLHF.

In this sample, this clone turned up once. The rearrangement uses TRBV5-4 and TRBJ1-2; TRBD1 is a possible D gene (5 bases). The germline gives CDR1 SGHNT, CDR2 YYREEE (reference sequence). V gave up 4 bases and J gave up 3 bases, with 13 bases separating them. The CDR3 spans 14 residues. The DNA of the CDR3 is TGTGCCAGCAGCGCGGGAGGGGCGTACTATGGCTACACCTTC. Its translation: CASSAGGAYYGYTF.

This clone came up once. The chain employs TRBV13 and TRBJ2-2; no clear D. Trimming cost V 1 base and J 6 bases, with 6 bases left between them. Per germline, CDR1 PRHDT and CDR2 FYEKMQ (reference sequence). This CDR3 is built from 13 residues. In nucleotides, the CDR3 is TGTGCCAGCAGCTTAGACGTATCCGGGGAGCTGTTTTTT. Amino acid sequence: CASSLDVSGELFF.

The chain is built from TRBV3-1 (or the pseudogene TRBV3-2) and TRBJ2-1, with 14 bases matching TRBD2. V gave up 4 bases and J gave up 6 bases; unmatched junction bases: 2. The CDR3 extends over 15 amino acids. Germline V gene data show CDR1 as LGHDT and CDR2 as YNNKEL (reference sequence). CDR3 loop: CASSRGTSGGNEQFF. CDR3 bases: TGTGCCAGCAGCCGAGGGACTAGCGGGGGCAATGAGCAGTTCTTC.

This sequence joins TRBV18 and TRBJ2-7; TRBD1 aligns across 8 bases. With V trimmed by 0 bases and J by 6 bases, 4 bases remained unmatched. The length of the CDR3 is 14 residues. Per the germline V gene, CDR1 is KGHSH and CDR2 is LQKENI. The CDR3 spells CASSPPGQVFEQYF. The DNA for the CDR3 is TGTGCCAGCTCACCACCGGGACAGGTTTTCGAGCAGTACTTC.

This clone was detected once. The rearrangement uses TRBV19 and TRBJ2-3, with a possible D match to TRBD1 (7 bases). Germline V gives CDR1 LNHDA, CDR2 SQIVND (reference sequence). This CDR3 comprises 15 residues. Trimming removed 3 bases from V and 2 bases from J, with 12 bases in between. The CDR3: CASSMGGQNTDTQYF. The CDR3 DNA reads TGTGCCAGTAGTATGGGGGGACAGAACACAGATACGCAGTATTTT. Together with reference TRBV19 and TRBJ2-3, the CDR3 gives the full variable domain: DGGITQSPKYLFRKEGQNVTLSCEQNLNHDAMYWYRQDPGQGLRLIYYSQIVNDFQKGDIAEGYSVSREKKESFPLTVTSAQKNPTAFYLCASSMGGQNTDTQYFGPGTRLTVL.

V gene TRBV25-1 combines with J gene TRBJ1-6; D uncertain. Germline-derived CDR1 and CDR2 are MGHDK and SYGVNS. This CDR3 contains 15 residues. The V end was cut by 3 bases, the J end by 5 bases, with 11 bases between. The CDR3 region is CASSDYRINNSPLHF. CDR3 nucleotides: TGTGCCAGCAGTGATTACCGAATCAATAATTCACCCCTCCACTTT.

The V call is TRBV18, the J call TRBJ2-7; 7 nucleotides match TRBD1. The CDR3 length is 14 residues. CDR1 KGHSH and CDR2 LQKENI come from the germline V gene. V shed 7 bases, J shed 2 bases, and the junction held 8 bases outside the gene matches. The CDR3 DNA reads TGTGCCAGCTGTGGAGACAGGGCCCCCTACGAGCAGTACTTC. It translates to CASCGDRAPYEQYF.

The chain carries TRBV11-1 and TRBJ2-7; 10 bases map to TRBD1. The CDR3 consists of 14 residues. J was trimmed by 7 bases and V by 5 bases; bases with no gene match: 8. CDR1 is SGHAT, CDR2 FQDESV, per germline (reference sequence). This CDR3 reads CASSLGTGVGEQYF. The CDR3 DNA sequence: TGTGCCAGCAGCCTTGGGACAGGGGTTGGGGAGCAGTACTTC.

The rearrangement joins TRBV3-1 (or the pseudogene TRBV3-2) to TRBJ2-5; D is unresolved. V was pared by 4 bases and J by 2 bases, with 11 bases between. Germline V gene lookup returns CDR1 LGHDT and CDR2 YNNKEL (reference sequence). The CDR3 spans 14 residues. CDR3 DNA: TGTGCCAGCAGCCCCTTCGTTTCACAAGAGACCCAGTACTTC. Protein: CASSPFVSQETQYF.

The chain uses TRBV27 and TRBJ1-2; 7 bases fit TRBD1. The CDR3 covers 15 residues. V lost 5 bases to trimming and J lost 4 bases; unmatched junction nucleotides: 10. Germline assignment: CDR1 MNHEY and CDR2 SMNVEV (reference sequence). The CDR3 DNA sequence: TGTGCCAGCAGTCTTAGTAGGGGGCACAGCTATGGCTACACCTTC. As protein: CASSLSRGHSYGYTF.

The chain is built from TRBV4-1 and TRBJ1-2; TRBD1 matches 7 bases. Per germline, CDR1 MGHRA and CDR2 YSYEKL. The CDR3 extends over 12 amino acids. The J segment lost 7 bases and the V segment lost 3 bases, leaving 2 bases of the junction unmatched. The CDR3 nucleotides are TGCGCCAGCAGCCAGAGACAGGGTGGCTACACCTTC. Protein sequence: CASSQRQGGYTF.

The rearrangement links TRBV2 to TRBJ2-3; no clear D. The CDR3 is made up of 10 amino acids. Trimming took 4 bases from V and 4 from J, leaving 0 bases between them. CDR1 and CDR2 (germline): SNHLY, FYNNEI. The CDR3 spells CASSADTQYF. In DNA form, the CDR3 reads TGTGCCAGCAGTGCAGATACGCAGTATTTT.

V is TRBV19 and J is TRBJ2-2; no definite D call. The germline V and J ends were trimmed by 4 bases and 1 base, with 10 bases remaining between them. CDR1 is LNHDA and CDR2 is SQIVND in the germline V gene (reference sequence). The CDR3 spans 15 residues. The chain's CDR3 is CASSSVPRNTGELFF. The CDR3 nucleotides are TGTGCCAGTAGTAGCGTCCCCAGGAACACCGGGGAGCTGTTTTTT.

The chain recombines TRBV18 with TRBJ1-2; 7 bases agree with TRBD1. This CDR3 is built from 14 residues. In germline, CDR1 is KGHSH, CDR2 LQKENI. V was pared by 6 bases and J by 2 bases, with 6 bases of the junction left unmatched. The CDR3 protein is CASSGQRYNYGYTF. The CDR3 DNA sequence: TGTGCCAGCTCGGGACAGCGATACAACTATGGCTACACCTTC.

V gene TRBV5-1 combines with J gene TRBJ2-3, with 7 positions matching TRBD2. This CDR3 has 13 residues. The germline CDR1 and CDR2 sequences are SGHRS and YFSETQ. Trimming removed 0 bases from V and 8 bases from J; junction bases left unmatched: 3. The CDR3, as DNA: TGCGCCAGCAGCTTGGCCGGGGAGGGTACGCAGTATTTT. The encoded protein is CASSLAGEGTQYF.

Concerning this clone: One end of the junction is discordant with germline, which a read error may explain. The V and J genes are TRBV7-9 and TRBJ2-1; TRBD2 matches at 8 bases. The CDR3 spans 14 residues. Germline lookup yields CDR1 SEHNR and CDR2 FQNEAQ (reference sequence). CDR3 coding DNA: TGTGCCAGCATCTTAGCGGGGACGTACAATGAGCAGTTCTTC. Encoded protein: CASILAGTYNEQFF.

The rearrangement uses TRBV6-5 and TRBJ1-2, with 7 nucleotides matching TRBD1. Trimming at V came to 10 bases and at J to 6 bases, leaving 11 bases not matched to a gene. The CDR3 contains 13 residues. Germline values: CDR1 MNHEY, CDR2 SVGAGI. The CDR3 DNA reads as TGTGCCACTATTGGACAGGCCCGTGATGGCTACACCTTC. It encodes CATIGQARDGYTF.

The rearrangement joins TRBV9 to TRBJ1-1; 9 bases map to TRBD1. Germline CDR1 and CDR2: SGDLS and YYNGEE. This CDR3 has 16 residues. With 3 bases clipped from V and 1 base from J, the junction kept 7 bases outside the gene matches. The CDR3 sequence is CASSDGTGRKNTEAFF. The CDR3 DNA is TGTGCCAGCAGCGACGGGACAGGGCGCAAGAACACTGAAGCTTTCTTT.